The 27 T cell receptor beta chains listed next were all sequenced from one sample in a study of CD8+ T cells in alopecia areata. Extracted RNA was reverse transcribed, and the resulting cDNA served as sequencing template. Here immunoSEQ multiplex PCR was the method, and the copy in TCRdb shows in-frame clones only, minus some. In the table there are roughly 210,000 clones, over 40% of which are singletons. The treatment was: oral pan-JAK inhibitor, 5-10 mg twice daily. This sample comprised CD4+ T cells sorted from blood, obtained at approximately week 36, from a patient treated with tofacitinib. The receptors stem from a human donor with alopecia areata.

This clone came up a few times. The chain links TRBV29-1 to TRBJ2-1; D gene uncertain. This CDR3 region has 12 residues. Trimming took 4 bases from V and 10 from J, leaving 14 bases between them. Germline V CDR1 and CDR2: SQVTM, ANQGSEA. The CDR3 loop is CSVVLGGREQFF. CDR3 nucleotide sequence: TGCAGCGTTGTTCTGGGTGGTCGGGAGCAGTTCTTC.

This clone was counted between two and nine times. CDR3 amino acids: CSVEDRLAGRTGELFF. DNA of the CDR3: TGCAGCGTTGAAGATAGGCTAGCGGGAAGAACCGGGGAGCTGTTTTTT. The gene calls are TRBV29-1 and TRBJ2-2; the match to TRBD2 covers 9 bases. The germline V gene encodes CDR1 SQVTM and CDR2 ANQGSEA. J lost 5 bases, V lost 0 bases, and 7 bases had no gene match. The CDR3 loop spans 16 amino acids.

CDR3 sequence reads: CASSERGYEQFF. DNA of the CDR3: TGTGCCAGCAGTGAACGAGGATATGAGCAGTTCTTC. This sequence joins TRBV25-1 and TRBJ2-1; no reliable D call. V was pared by 2 bases and J by 8 bases, with 7 bases between. Germline-derived CDR1 and CDR2 are MGHDK and SYGVNS. This CDR3 region has 12 residues.

This clone was seen more than once but under ten times. V gene TRBV29-1 combines with J gene TRBJ2-5; D is ambiguous. Trimming pared 4 bases from V and 2 bases from J, leaving 14 bases between. Germline V gives CDR1 SQVTM, CDR2 ANQGSEA. The CDR3 is 14 residues long. The CDR3 DNA reads as TGCAGCGTTGTGAGTGCAGGACGACAAGAGACCCAGTACTTC. Its translation: CSVVSAGRQETQYF. Variable domain in full (rest from reference TRBV29-1 and TRBJ2-5): SAVISQKPSRDICQRGTSLTIQCQVDSQVTMMFWYRQQPGQSLTLIATANQGSEATYESGFVIDKFPISRPNLTFSTLTVSNMSPEDSSIYLCSVVSAGRQETQYFGPGTRLLVL.

The DNA for the CDR3 is TGCAGCGTTGCTCGACAGGAGTTCTACAATGAGCAGTTCTTC. Its translation: CSVARQEFYNEQFF. The V and J genes are TRBV29-1 and TRBJ2-1; weak D call: TRBD1 (6 bases). The germline V gene encodes CDR1 SQVTM and CDR2 ANQGSEA. The CDR3 is 14 residues long. Trimming cost V 4 bases and J 3 bases, with 13 bases left between them.

This chain joins TRBV6-6 and TRBJ2-3; D unclear. CDR3 length: 15 amino acids. The V end lost 7 bases, the J end lost 4 bases, and 18 bases lay between the germline ends. Germline V gene lookup returns CDR1 MNHNY and CDR2 SVGAGI (reference sequence). The CDR3 spells CASNLSGVGADTQYF. The CDR3 DNA follows: TGTGCCAGCAATCTATCAGGAGTCGGAGCAGATACGCAGTATTTT.

The chain employs TRBV30 and TRBJ2-1; the D gene is possibly TRBD2 (7 bases). Trimming cost V 7 bases and J 7 bases, with 26 bases left between them. Germline CDR1 is GTSNPN and CDR2 is SVGIG (reference sequence). The CDR3 spans 16 residues. The CDR3 region is CAYKYLIRGGGNEQFF. The CDR3 DNA follows: TGTGCCTACAAGTACTTGATTAGGGGGGGCGGGAATGAGCAGTTCTTC.

This clone was counted only a few times. A read error may account for a junction end that differs from germline. The chain employs TRBV7-7 and TRBJ1-1; D unresolved. CDR1 and CDR2 from the germline V gene are SSHAT and FNYEAQ (reference sequence). This CDR3 has 14 amino acids. The CDR3 region is CASSPVDGYTEAFF. The CDR3 coding sequence is TGTGCTAGCAGCCCCGTGGACGGGTACACTGAAGCTTTCTTT.

The chain carries TRBV2 and TRBJ2-1, with 8 bases that match TRBD2. This CDR3 has 15 amino acids. The trim removed 6 bases at V and 4 bases at J, leaving 8 bases unmatched. The germline V gene encodes CDR1 SNHLY and CDR2 FYNNEI. The CDR3 sequence: CASSLLAAAYNEQFF. The CDR3 DNA follows: TGTGCCAGCAGCCTACTAGCGGCCGCTTACAATGAGCAGTTCTTC.

Remarks on this clone: The junction and the germline gene differ at one end; a read error may be behind it. This chain joins TRBV29-1 and TRBJ2-2, with 7 bases that match TRBD2. Germline V gene sequence: CDR1 SQVTM, CDR2 ANQGSEA. CDR3 length: 16 amino acids. The CDR3 DNA reads as TGTAGCGTTTCCCAACCGGGACTAACGAACACCGGGGAGCTGTTTTTT. Translating it yields CSVSQPGLTNTGELFF.

The rearrangement joins TRBV29-1 to TRBJ2-5; TRBD2 might be the D (6 bases). Trimming left V 3 bases short and J 5 bases short, with 13 bases between. Per the germline V gene, CDR1 is SQVTM and CDR2 is ANQGSEA. The CDR3 extends over 13 amino acids. Here the CDR3 reads CSVEGRGVETQYF. The CDR3 nucleotides are TGCAGCGTTGAGGGGCGGGGAGTGGAGACCCAGTACTTC.

This clone was seen a handful of times. The J gene is TRBJ2-2, the V gene TRBV29-1; D may be TRBD1 (5 bases). CDR3 length equals 13 residues. Looked up from germline, CDR1 is SQVTM and CDR2 is ANQGSEA. The ends were cut back, 4 bases at V and 0 bases at J, with 6 bases in the middle. The DNA of the CDR3 is TGCAGCGTTGGGACAACGAACACCGGGGAGCTGTTTTTT. It encodes CSVGTTNTGELFF.

CDR3 DNA: TGTGCCAGCAGCCCGCTAGATCTCGGGACAGAGAACACAGATACGCAGTATTTT. Translating gives CASSPLDLGTENTDTQYF. The chain uses TRBV4-2 and TRBJ2-3; 7 positions match TRBD1. V was clipped by 4 bases and J by 2 bases; unmatched bases: 15. Germline CDR1 reads LGHNA; CDR2 reads YNFKEQ. The CDR3 length is 18 residues.

This clone was seen many times. The chain has TRBV6-6 and TRBJ2-1, with 13 bases identical to TRBD2. Unmatched junction bases numbered 12, after V lost 5 bases and J lost 14 bases. Germline CDR1 is MNHNY and CDR2 is SVGAGI (reference sequence). CDR3 length equals 15 residues. This CDR3 is CASSRLAGGGEGEFF. CDR3 sequence (DNA): TGTGCCAGCAGTCGACTAGCGGGAGGCGGAGAGGGTGAGTTCTTC.

V is TRBV6-6 and J is TRBJ2-4, with D hard to call. CDR1 and CDR2 (germline): MNHNY, SVGAGI (reference sequence). The CDR3 runs 14 residues. V lost 7 bases to trimming and J lost 4 bases, with 14 bases between them. The CDR3 DNA follows: TGTGCCAGCAAGAGACCGGCCGAAAAAAACATTCAGTACTTC. It yields the protein CASKRPAEKNIQYF.

CDR3 loop: CASSVALLAGGQTQYF. The DNA for the CDR3 is TGTGCCAGCAGCGTAGCCCTTCTAGCGGGAGGGCAGACCCAGTACTTC. The rearrangement links TRBV9 to TRBJ2-5; 12 nucleotides line up with TRBD2. This CDR3 comprises 16 residues. The V gene end was trimmed by 0 bases and the J gene end by 6 bases; junction bases not matched to a gene: 6. Germline values: CDR1 SGDLS, CDR2 YYNGEE.

This chain joins TRBV5-1 and TRBJ1-1; no clear D. The CDR3 sequence is 15 residues long. CDR1 and CDR2 (germline): SGHRS, YFSETQ. Between the trimmed V and J ends, which lost 1 base and 4 bases, there was a span of 14 bases. The CDR3 spells CASSLSPLSGTEAFF. CDR3 in DNA: TGCGCCAGCAGCTTGTCTCCACTCAGCGGCACTGAAGCTTTCTTT.

This chain links TRBV2 with TRBJ1-5; TRBD1 might be the D (5 bases). Germline CDR1 SNHLY, CDR2 FYNNEI. V was pared by 2 bases and J by 6 bases, with 11 bases between. The CDR3 is 14 amino acids. CDR3 sequence (DNA): TGTGCCAGCAGTGAACAGGGAATTCGTCAGCCCCAGCATTTT. This sequence encodes CASSEQGIRQPQHF.

The chain carries TRBV30 and TRBJ2-6, with D perhaps matching TRBD1 (5 bases). V lost 0 bases and J lost 2, with 8 bases in between. The CDR3 loop spans 15 amino acids. CDR1 GTSNPN and CDR2 SVGIG come from the germline V gene (reference sequence). CDR3 DNA: TGTGCCTGGAGTGTTTCAGGGCCTGGGGCCAACGTCCTGACTTTC. Its translation is CAWSVSGPGANVLTF.

This clone is a singleton in its sample. The gene calls are TRBV2 and TRBJ2-7; possible D gene TRBD1, 7 bases. Per the germline V gene, CDR1 is SNHLY and CDR2 is FYNNEI. V was shortened by 7 bases and J by 2 bases, with 21 bases between the two germline ends. The CDR3 totals 16 residues. CDR3 amino acids: CASTKAGRRGPYEQYF. CDR3 coding DNA: TGTGCCAGCACCAAAGCGGGTCGAAGGGGGCCCTACGAGCAGTACTTC.

The V and J genes are TRBV28 and TRBJ2-5, with 7 nucleotides matching TRBD2. Germline values: CDR1 MDHEN, CDR2 SYDVKM. This CDR3 comprises 17 residues. V was pared by 6 bases and J by 5 bases, with 18 bases of the junction left unmatched. The CDR3 coding sequence is TGTGCCAGCAGCTGGAGATTCAGACTAGCCCAGCGGGAGACCCAGTACTTC. Its translation: CASSWRFRLAQRETQYF.

CDR3 region: CSVPVWGLHTTSTRTEAFF. The DNA of the CDR3 is TGCAGCGTACCCGTTTGGGGCCTCCACACCACCTCAACCCGGACTGAAGCTTTCTTT. This sequence joins TRBV29-1 and TRBJ1-1, with D possibly being TRBD1 (5 bases). The CDR3 consists of 19 residues. Germline loops: CDR1 SQVTM, CDR2 ANQGSEA. With 6 bases removed from V and 5 bases from J, the gap between germline ends came to 34 bases.

This clone was counted a single time. The chain has TRBV29-1 and TRBJ2-3, with D possibly being TRBD1 (6 bases). CDR3 length equals 15 residues. Germline assignment: CDR1 SQVTM and CDR2 ANQGSEA. V lost 4 bases to trimming and J lost 0 bases, with 14 bases between them. The CDR3 reads CSVGKAGASTDTQYF. CDR3 nucleotides: TGCAGCGTTGGTAAAGCAGGGGCTAGCACAGATACGCAGTATTTT.

J is TRBJ2-6 and V is TRBV5-6; TRBD1 is a possible D gene (6 bases). The CDR3 sequence is 13 residues long. Trimming removed 4 bases at V and 19 bases at J, with 21 bases between. Germline V gives CDR1 SGHDT, CDR2 YYEEEE. The CDR3 is CASSLLPPGHLTF. The CDR3 bases are TGTGCCAGCAGCCTTTTACCACCGGGACATCTAACTTTC.

This clone was picked up a small number of times. The chain recombines TRBV23-1 with TRBJ2-1; D remains ambiguous. TRBV23-1 falls under the ORF class, with uncertain function. The CDR3 covers 8 residues. The V and J ends lost 11 bases and 4 bases respectively, with 0 bases between them. The CDR3 nucleotides are TGCGCCTACAATGAGCAGTTCTTC. Amino acid sequence: CAYNEQFF.

The chain joins TRBV30 to TRBJ1-2; 7 bases agree with TRBD1. V gave up 3 bases and J gave up 2 bases; unmatched junction bases: 9. CDR1 and CDR2 (germline): GTSNPN, SVGIG (reference sequence). There are 15 residues in the CDR3. CDR3 in DNA: TGTGCCTGGAGGAATAGGGGGCCCGCAAACTATGGCTACACCTTC. This codes for CAWRNRGPANYGYTF.

V and J are TRBV5-1 and TRBJ1-2; the D is unclear. Trimming cost V 5 bases and J 7 bases, with 18 bases left between them. This CDR3 spans 14 amino acids. The germline gives CDR1 SGHRS, CDR2 YFSETQ. The CDR3 DNA is TGCGCCAGCAGTCTCACCGAGGTAGGATCTGGCTACACCTTC. Translating gives CASSLTEVGSGYTF.